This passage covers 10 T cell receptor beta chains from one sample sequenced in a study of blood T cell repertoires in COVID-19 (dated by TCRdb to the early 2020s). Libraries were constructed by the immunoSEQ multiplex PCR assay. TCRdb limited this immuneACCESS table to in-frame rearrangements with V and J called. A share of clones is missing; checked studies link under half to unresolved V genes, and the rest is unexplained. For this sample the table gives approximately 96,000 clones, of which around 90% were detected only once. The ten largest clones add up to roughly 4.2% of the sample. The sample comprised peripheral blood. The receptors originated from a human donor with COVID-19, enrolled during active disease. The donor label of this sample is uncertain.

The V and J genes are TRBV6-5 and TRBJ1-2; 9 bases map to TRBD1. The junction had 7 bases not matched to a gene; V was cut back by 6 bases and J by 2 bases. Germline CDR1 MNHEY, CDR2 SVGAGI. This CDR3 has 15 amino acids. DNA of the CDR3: TGTGCCAGCAGCGCCCGACAGGGGGGAAACTATGGCTACACCTTC. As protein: CASSARQGGNYGYTF.

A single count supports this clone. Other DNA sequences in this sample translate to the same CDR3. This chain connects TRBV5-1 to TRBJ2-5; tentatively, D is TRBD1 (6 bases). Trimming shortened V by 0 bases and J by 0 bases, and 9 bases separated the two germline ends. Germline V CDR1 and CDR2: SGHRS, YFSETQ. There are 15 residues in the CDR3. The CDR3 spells CASSLARGYQETQYF. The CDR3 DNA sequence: TGCGCCAGCAGCTTGGCCAGGGGCTACCAAGAGACCCAGTACTTC.

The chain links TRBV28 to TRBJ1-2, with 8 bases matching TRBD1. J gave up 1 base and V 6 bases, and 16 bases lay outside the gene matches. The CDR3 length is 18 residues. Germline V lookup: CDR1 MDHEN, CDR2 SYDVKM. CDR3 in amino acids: CASRLSGTGGDGNYGYTF. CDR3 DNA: TGTGCCAGCAGGCTATCCGGGACAGGCGGAGATGGTAACTATGGCTACACCTTC.

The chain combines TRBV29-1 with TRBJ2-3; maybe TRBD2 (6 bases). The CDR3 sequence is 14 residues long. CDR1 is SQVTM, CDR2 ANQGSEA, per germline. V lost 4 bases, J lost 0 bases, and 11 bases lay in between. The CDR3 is CSVATGASTDTQYF. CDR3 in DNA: TGCAGCGTTGCTACGGGAGCTAGCACAGATACGCAGTATTTT.

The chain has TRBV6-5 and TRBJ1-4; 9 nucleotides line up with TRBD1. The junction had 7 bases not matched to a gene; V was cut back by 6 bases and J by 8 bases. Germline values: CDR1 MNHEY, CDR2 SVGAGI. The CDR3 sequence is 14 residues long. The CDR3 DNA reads TGTGCCAGCAGGAGGACAGGGGATAGCGAAAAACTGTTTTTT. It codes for CASRRTGDSEKLFF.

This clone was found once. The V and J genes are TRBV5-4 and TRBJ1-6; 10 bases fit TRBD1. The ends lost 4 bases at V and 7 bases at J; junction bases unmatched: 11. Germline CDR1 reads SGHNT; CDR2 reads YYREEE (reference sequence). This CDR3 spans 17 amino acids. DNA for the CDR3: TGTGCCAGCAGCAAAGCATCCGGGACAGGGGAAAATTCACCCCTCCACTTT. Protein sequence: CASSKASGTGENSPLHF.

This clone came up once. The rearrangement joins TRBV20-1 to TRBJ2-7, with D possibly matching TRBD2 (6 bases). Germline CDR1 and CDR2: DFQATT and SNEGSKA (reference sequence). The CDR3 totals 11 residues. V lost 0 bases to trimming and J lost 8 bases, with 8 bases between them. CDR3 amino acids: CSARDGTQQYF. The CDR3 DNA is TGCAGTGCTAGAGATGGGACTCAGCAGTACTTC.

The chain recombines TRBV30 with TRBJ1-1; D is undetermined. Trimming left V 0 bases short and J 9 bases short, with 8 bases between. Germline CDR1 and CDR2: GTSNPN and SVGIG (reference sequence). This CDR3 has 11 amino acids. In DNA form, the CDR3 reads TGTGCCTGGAGTGTACGTAGTAAAGCTTTCTTT. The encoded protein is CAWSVRSKAFF.

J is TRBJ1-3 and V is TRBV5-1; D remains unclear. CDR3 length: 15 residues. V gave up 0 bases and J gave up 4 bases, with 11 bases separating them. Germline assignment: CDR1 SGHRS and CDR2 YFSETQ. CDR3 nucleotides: TGCGCCAGCAGCTTGGCGTCAGGTTGGGGAAACACCATATATTTT. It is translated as CASSLASGWGNTIYF.

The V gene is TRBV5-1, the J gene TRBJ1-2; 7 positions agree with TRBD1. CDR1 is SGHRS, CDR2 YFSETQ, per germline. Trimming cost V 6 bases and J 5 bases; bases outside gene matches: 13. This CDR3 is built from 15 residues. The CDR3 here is CASTPDGGGAYGYTF. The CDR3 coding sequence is TGCGCCAGCACTCCCGACGGAGGGGGCGCTTATGGCTACACCTTC.